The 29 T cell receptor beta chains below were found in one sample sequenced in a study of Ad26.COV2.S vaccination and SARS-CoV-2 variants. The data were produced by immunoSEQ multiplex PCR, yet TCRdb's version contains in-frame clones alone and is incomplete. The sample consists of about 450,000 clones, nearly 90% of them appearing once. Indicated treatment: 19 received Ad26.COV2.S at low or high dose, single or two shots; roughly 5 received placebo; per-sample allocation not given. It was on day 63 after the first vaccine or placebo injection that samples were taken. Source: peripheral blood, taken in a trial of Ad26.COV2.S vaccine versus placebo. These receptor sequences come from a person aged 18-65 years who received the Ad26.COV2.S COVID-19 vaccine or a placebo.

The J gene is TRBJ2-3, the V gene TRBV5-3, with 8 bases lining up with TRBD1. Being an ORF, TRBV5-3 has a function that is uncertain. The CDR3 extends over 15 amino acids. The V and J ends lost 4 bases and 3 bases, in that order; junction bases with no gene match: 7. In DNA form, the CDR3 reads TGTGCCAGAAGCCGCAGGGGGCTTGAGACAGATACGCAGTATTTT. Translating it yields CARSRRGLETDTQYF.

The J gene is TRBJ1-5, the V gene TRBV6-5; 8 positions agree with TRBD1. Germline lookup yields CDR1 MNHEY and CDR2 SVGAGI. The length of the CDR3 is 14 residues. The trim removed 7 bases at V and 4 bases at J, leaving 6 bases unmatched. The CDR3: CASKQGEANQPQHF. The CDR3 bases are TGTGCCAGCAAACAGGGGGAAGCAAATCAGCCCCAGCATTTT.

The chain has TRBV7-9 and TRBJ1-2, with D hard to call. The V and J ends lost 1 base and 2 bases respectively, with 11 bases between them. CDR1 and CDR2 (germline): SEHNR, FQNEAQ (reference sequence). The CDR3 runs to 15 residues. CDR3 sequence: CASSLDLSFNYGYTF. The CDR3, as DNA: TGTGCCAGCAGCTTAGATTTGAGCTTCAACTATGGCTACACCTTC.

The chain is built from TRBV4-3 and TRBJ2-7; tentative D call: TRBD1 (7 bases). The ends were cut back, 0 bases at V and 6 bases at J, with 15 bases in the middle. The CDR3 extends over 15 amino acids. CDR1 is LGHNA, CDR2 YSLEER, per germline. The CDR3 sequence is CASSQDGVRGAEQYF. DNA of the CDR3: TGCGCCAGCAGCCAAGATGGAGTCAGGGGGGCCGAGCAGTACTTC.

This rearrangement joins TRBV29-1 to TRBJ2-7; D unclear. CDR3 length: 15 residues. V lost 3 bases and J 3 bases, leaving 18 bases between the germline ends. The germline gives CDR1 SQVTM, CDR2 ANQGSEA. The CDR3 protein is CSVEGGPFQNYEQYF. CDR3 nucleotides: TGCAGCGTTGAGGGCGGCCCCTTCCAAAACTACGAGCAGTACTTC.

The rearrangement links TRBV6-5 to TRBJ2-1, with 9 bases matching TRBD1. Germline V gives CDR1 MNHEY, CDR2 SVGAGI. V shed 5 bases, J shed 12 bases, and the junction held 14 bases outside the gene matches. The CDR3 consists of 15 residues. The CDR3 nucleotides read TGTGCCAGCAGTCCCCTGGACAGGGGTGGCGGCGGGCAGTTCTTC. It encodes CASSPLDRGGGGQFF.

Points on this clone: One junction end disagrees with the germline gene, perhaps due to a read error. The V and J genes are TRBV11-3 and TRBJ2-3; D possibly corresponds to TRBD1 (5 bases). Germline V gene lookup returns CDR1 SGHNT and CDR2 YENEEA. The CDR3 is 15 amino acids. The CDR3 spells CASSLDSYLSDTQYF. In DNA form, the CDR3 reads TGTGCCAGCAGCCTAGACAGCTACCTATCAGATACGCAGTATTTT.

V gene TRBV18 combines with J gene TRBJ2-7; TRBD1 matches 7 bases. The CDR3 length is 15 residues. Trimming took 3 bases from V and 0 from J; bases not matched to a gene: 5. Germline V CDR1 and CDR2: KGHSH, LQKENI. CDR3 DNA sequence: TGTGCCAGCTCACCTGCCGGGACAGACTCCTACGAGCAGTACTTC. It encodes CASSPAGTDSYEQYF.

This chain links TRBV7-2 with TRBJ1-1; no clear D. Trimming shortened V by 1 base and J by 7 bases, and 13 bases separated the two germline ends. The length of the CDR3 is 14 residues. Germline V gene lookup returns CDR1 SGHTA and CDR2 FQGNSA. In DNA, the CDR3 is TGTGCCAGCAGCTTAGACCGATATGGCCTTGAAGCTTTCTTT. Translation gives CASSLDRYGLEAFF.

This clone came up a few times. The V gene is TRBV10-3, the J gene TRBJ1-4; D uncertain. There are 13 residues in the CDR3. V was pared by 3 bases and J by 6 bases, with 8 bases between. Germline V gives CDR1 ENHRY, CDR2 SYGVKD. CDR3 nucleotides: TGTGCCATCAGTGAAGGGAAAGATGAAAAACTGTTTTTT. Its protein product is CAISEGKDEKLFF.

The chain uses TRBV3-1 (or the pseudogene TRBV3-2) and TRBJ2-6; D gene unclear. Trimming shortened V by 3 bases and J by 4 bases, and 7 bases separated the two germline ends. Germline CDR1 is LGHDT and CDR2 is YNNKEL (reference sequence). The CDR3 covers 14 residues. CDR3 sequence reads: CASSHRQGANVLTF. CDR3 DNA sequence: TGTGCCAGCAGCCACCGGCAGGGGGCCAACGTCCTGACTTTC.

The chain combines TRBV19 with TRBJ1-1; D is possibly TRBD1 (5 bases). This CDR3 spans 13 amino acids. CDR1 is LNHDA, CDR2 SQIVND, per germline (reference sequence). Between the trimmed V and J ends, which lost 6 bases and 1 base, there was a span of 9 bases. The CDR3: CASSAGRNTEAFF. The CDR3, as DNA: TGTGCCAGTAGCGCAGGGAGGAACACTGAAGCTTTCTTT.

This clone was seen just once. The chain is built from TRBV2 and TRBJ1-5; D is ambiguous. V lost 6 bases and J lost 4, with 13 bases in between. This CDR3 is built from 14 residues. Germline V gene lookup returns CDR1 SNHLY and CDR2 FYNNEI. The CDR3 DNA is TGTGCCAGCAGAGGGCCTCGTGTTAATCAGCCCCAGCATTTT. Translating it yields CASRGPRVNQPQHF.

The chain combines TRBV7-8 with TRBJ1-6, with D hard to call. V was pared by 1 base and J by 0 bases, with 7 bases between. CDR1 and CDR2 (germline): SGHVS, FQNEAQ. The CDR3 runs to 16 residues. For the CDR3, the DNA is TGTGCCAGCAGCTTAGTATGGAGCTCCTATAATTCACCCCTCCACTTT. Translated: CASSLVWSSYNSPLHF. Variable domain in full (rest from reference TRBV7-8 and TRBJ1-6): GAGVSQSPRYKVAKRGQDVALRCDPISGHVSLFWYQQALGQGPEFLTYFQNEAQLDKSGLPSDRFFAERPEGSVSTLKIQRTQQEDSAVYLCASSLVWSSYNSPLHFGNGTRLTVT.

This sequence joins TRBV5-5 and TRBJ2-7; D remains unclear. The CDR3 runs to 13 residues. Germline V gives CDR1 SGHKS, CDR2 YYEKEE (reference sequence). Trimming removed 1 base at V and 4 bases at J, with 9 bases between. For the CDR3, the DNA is TGTGCCAGCAGCTTGAGCTCTGCTTACGAGCAGTACGTC. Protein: CASSLSSAYEQYV.

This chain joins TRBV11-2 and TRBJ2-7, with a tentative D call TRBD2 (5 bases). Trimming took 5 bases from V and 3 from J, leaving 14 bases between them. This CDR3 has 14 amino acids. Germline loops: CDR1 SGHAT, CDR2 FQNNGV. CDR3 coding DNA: TGTGCCAGCAGCCCACGGCGAGGGAACTACGAGCAGTACTTC. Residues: CASSPRRGNYEQYF. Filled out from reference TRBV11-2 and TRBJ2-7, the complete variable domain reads EAGVAQSPRYKIIEKRQSVAFWCNPISGHATLYWYQQILGQGPKLLIQFQNNGVVDDSQLPKDRFSAERLKGVDSTLKIQPAKLEDSAVYLCASSPRRGNYEQYFGPGTRLTVT.

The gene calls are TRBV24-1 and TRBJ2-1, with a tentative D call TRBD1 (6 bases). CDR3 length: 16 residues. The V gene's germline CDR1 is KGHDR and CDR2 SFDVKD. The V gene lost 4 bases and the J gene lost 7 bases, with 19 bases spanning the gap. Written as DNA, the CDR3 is TGTGCCACCAGTGACTACGGAGGACAGCTAACTAATGAGCAGTTCTTC. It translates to CATSDYGGQLTNEQFF.

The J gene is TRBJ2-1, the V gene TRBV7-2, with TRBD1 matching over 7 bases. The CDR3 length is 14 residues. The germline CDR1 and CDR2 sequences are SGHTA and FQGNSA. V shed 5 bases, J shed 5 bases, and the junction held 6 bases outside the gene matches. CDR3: CASSPDRANNEQFF. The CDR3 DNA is TGTGCCAGCAGCCCAGACAGGGCCAACAATGAGCAGTTCTTC.

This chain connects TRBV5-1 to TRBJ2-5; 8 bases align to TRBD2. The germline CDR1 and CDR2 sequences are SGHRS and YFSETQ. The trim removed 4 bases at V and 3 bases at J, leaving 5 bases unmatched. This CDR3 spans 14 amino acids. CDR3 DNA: TGCGCCAGCAGCCCGGGGGGGTTAGAAGAGACCCAGTACTTC. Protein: CASSPGGLEETQYF.

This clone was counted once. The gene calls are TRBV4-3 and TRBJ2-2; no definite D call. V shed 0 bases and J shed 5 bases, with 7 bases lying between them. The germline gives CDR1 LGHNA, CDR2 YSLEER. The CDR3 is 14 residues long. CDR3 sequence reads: CASSQEGWTGELFF. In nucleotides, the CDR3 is TGCGCCAGCAGCCAAGAGGGGTGGACCGGGGAGCTGTTTTTT.

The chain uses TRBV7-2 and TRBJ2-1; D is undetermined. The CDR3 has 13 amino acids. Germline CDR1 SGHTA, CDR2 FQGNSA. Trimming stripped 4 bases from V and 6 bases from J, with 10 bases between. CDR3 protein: CASSSMPFNEQFF. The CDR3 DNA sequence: TGTGCCAGCAGCTCCATGCCTTTCAATGAGCAGTTCTTC. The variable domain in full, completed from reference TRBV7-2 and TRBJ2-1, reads GAGVSQSPSNKVTEKGKDVELRCDPISGHTALYWYRQSLGQGLEFLIYFQGNSAPDKSGLPSDRFSAERTGGSVSTLTIQRTQQEDSAVYLCASSSMPFNEQFFGPGTRLTVL.

The CDR3 is CASSQDGGVPGSNEKLFF. CDR3 bases: TGCGCCAGCAGCCAAGATGGAGGAGTCCCGGGGTCCAATGAAAAACTGTTTTTT. This chain joins TRBV4-1 and TRBJ1-4, with D unresolved. CDR1 is MGHRA, CDR2 YSYEKL, per germline. CDR3 length: 18 amino acids. The V end lost 0 bases, the J end lost 5 bases, and 19 bases lay between the germline ends.

The CDR3 DNA is TGTGCCATCAGTGAAGCACTGAGGAATTCACCCCTCCACTTT. Translation: CAISEALRNSPLHF. The genes are TRBV10-3 and TRBJ1-6; D is undetermined. V shed 3 bases and J shed 7 bases, with 10 bases lying between them. Germline lookup yields CDR1 ENHRY and CDR2 SYGVKD. The CDR3 sequence is 14 residues long.

The CDR3 here is CASSYTRGPSPLHF. For the CDR3, the DNA is TGTGCCAGCAGCTACACCAGGGGGCCTTCACCCCTCCACTTT. This rearrangement joins TRBV27 to TRBJ1-6, with TRBD1 matching over 8 bases. Germline loops: CDR1 MNHEY, CDR2 SMNVEV (reference sequence). The CDR3 totals 14 residues. The V segment lost 6 bases and the J segment 9 bases; nucleotides outside the gene matches: 7.

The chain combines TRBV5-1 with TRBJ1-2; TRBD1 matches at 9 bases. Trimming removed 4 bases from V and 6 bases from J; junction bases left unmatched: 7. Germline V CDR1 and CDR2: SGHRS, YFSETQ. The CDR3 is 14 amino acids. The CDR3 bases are TGCGCCAGCAGCCTGGACAGGGGTTGGGATGGCTACACCTTC. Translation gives CASSLDRGWDGYTF.

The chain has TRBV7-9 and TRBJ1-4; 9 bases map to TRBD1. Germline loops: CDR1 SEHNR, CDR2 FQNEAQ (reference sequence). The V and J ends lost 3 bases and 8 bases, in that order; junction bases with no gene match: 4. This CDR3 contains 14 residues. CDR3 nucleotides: TGTGCCAGCAGCTTCTCCGGGACAGGGGAAAAACTGTTTTTT. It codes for CASSFSGTGEKLFF.

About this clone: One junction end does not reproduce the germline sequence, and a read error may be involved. The chain's CDR3 is CASSLGQPSSGNTIYF. CDR3 DNA sequence: TGCGCCAGCAGTTTGGGACAGCCGAGCTCTGGAAACACCATATATTTT. The J gene is TRBJ1-3, the V gene TRBV5-1; 7 positions match TRBD1. The germline V gene has CDR1 SGHRS and CDR2 YFSETQ. The CDR3 is made up of 16 amino acids.

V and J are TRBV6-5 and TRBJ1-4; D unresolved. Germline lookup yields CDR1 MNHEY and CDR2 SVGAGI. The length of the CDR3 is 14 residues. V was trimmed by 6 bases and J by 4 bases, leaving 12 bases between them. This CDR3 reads CASSSGLVNEKLFF. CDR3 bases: TGTGCCAGCAGCTCCGGGTTAGTTAATGAAAAACTGTTTTTT.

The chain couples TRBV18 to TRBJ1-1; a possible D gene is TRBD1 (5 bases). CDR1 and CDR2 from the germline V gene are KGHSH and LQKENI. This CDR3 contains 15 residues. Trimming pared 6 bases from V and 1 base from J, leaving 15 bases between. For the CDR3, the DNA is TGTGCCAGCTCTGGTCCCAGGGACGGGAACACTGAAGCTTTCTTT. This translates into CASSGPRDGNTEAFF. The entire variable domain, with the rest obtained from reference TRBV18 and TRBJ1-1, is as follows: NAGVMQNPRHLVRRRGQEARLRCSPMKGHSHVYWYRQLPEEGLKFMVYLQKENIIDESGMPKERFSAEFPKEGPSILRIQQVVRGDSAAYFCASSGPRDGNTEAFFGQGTRLTVV.